These T cell receptor beta chains were read from a single sample in a study of memory CD8 T cells in hepatitis C reinfection. The protocol was immunoSEQ multiplex PCR, while the TCRdb copy is restricted to in-frame clones and leaves out a portion. Here the sample spans 5,800 or so clones, around 91% being singletons. Sequences were obtained from naive CD8+ T cells sorted from blood. The receptors originated from a middle-aged man with hepatitis C virus infection. The CDR3 runs from the conserved cysteine through the conserved F or W. The D gene is left open where the match is weak. A clone size is listed for some rows: how often the clone was seen (once, few, many), or a class if it is expanded.

size	V	J	D	length	DNA	CDR3
-	TRBV4-2	TRBJ2-7	TRBD2	18	TGTGCCAGCAGCCTCGATCTAGCGGGAGACCGCGGCTCCTACGAGCAGTACTTC	CASSLDLAGDRGSYEQYF
-	TRBV19	TRBJ2-1	TRBD2	12	TGTGCCAGTAGTGGGGGGGAGAATGAGCAGTTCTTC	CASSGGENEQFF
-	TRBV2	TRBJ2-1	TRBD2	20	TGTGCCAGCAAACAGTCCGGGACTAGCGGGAAGATGAACTCCTACAATGAGCAGTTCTTC	CASKQSGTSGKMNSYNEQFF
-	TRBV11-3	TRBJ2-3	TRBD2	15	TGTGCCAGCAGCCTCACGGGAGGTTCCGGAAGGACGCAGTATTTT	CASSLTGGSGRTQYF
-	TRBV6-5	TRBJ2-1	TRBD1	15	TGTGCCAGCAGTCCGACAGGGGGATCTTACAATGAGCAGTTCTTC	CASSPTGGSYNEQFF
few	TRBV19	TRBJ2-4	TRBD2	16	TGTGCCAGTAGTGGACTAGCGGGAACAGCCAAAAACATTCAGTACTTC	CASSGLAGTAKNIQYF
-	TRBV7-9	TRBJ1-1	-	10	TGTGCCACATGGAACACTGAAGCTTTCTTT	CATWNTEAFF
-	TRBV2	TRBJ2-7	TRBD2	14	TGTGCCAGCAGCTTAAGCGGGAGCTCCTACGAGCAGTACTTC	CASSLSGSSYEQYF
-	TRBV2	TRBJ2-3	TRBD2	15	TGTGCCAGCAGTGTGGATGCGGGAGGAACGGATACGCAGTATTTT	CASSVDAGGTDTQYF
-	TRBV4-1	TRBJ2-7	-	15	TGCGCCAGCAGCCAAGATGACGGACAAGGCTACGAGCAGTACTTC	CASSQDDGQGYEQYF
-	TRBV14	TRBJ2-7	TRBD1	14	TGTGCCAGCAGCCAGGGGGACAGCCACTACGAGCAGTACTTC	CASSQGDSHYEQYF
-	TRBV6-4	TRBJ2-1	TRBD2	15	TGTGCCAGCAGTGTGGGACTAGGAGACTACAATGAGCAGTTCTTC	CASSVGLGDYNEQFF
-	TRBV13	TRBJ2-1	-	12	TGTGCCAGCAGTCACGGCGGGGCCGAGCAGTTCTTC	CASSHGGAEQFF
-	TRBV13	TRBJ2-7	-	15	TGTGCCAGCAGCTTTAATAGCGGTACCGGAGACGAGCAGTACTTC	CASSFNSGTGDEQYF
once	TRBV4-1	TRBJ2-7	TRBD2	16	TGCGCCAGCAGCCAAGATTCGGCTAGCGGAAGCTACGAGCAGTACTTC	CASSQDSASGSYEQYF
-	TRBV19	TRBJ2-7	-	13	TGTGCCAGTAGTCTGTCCCAAGCATACGAGCAGTACTTC	CASSLSQAYEQYF
-	TRBV6-6	TRBJ2-1	TRBD1	16	TGTGCCAGCAGTTACGTTATTGGGACAGGGGGCAATGAGCAGTTCTTC	CASSYVIGTGGNEQFF
-	TRBV2	TRBJ2-7	TRBD2	15	TGTGCCAGCAGGAGCAATAGCGGGACGGTCTACGAGCAGTACTTC	CASRSNSGTVYEQYF
-	TRBV19	TRBJ2-7	TRBD1	13	TGTGCCAGTAGTAGGGACAGTTCCTACGAGCAGTACTTC	CASSRDSSYEQYF
few	TRBV28	TRBJ1-3	-	13	TGTGCCAGCAGCTCCCCTACTGGAAACACCATATATTTT	CASSSPTGNTIYF
-	TRBV14	TRBJ2-1	TRBD2	19	TGTGCCAGCAGCCAAGATGGGTGGTGGCGGGAGATGGAAGGGAATGAGCAGTTCTTC	CASSQDGWWREMEGNEQFF
-	TRBV2	TRBJ2-7	TRBD1	13	TGTGCCAGCGCTCTCAGGGGGTCCTACGAGCAGTACTTC	CASALRGSYEQYF
-	TRBV19	TRBJ1-4	-	14	TGTGCCAGTATCCCGGGTACCGGAGGGGAAAAACTGTTTTTT	CASIPGTGGEKLFF
-	TRBV30	TRBJ2-5	-	15	TGTGCCTGGGACGCACCCGGGAGCCGGGGGGAGACCCAGTACTTC	CAWDAPGSRGETQYF
-	TRBV28	TRBJ2-3	-	13	TGTGCCAGCAGTTTGACAGTCACAGATACGCAGTATTTT	CASSLTVTDTQYF
-	TRBV2	TRBJ1-5	-	15	TGTGCCAGCAGGGGGGACGGGGGTACTTATCAGCCCCAGCATTTT	CASRGDGGTYQPQHF
-	TRBV11-2	TRBJ2-7	TRBD1	13	TGTGCCAGCAGCCTCGGACAGGCCTGGGAGCAGTACTTC	CASSLGQAWEQYF
-	TRBV5-5	TRBJ1-1	-	14	TGTGCCAGCAGCCGACAGCAGGGGAACACTGAAGCTTTCTTT	CASSRQQGNTEAFF
-	TRBV4-2	TRBJ1-2	TRBD1	15	TGTGCCAGCAGCCACGGGACAGGGGGTAACTATGGCTACACCTTC	CASSHGTGGNYGYTF
few	TRBV9	TRBJ1-2	-	12	TGTGCCAGCAGCGCTGTATACTATGGCTACACCTTC	CASSAVYYGYTF